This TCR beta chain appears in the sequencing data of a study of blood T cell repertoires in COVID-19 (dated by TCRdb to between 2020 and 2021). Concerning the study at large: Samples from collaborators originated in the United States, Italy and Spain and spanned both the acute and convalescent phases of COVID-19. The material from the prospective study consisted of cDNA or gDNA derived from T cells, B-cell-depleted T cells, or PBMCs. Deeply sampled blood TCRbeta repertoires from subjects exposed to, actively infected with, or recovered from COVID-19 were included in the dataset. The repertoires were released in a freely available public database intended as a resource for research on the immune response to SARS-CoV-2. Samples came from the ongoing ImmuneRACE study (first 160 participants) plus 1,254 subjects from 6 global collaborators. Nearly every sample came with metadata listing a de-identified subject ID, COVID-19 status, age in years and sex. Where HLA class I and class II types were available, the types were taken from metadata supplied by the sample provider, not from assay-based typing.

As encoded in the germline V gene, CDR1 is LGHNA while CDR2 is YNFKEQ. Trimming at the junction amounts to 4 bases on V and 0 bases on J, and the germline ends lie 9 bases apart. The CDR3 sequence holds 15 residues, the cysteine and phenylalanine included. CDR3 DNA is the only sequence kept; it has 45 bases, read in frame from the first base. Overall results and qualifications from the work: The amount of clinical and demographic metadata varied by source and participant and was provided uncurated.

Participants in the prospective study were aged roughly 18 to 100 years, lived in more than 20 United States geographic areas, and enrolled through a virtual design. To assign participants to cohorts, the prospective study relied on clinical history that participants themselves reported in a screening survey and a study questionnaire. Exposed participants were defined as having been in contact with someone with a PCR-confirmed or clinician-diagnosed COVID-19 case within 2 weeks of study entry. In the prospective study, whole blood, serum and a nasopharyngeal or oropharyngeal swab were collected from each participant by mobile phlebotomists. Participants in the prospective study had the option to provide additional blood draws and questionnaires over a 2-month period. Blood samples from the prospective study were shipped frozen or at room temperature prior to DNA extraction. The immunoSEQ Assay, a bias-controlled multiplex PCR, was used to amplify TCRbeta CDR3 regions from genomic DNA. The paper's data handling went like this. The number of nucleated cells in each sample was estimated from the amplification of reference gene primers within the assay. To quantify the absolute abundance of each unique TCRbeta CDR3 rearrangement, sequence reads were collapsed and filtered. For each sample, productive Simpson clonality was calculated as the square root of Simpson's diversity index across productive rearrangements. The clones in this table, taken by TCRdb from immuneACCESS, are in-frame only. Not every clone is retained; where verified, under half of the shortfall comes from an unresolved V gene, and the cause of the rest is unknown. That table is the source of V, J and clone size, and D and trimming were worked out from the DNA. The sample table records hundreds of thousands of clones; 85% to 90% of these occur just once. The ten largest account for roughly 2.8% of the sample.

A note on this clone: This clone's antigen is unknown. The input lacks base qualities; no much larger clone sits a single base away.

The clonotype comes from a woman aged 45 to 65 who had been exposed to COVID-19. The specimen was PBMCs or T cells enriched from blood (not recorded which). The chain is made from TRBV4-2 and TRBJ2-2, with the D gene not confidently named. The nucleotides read TGTGCCAGCAGCCCAATTGGCCCGAACACCGGGGAGCTGTTTTTT. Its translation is CASSPIGPNTGELFF.